This T cell receptor beta chain was documented in a study of shared clonotypes between healthy human individuals. In regard to this clone: Its antigen is unknown.

Study conclusions and caveats: It was anticipated that sequencing depth would influence how many clonotypes donors shared.

From germline, CDR1 is SGHDT and CDR2 YYEEEE. Trimming took off 2 bases at V and 5 bases at J, with 18 bases between the two ends. The CDR3 loop spans 16 amino acids. Only in-frame clones appear in the TCRdb table, and some are missing; sequencing was by immunoSEQ multiplex PCR. This sample carries approximately 640,000 clones, more than 70% of them seen once, and the ten largest clones take under 2%. This chain joins TRBV5-6 and TRBJ2-3; D is uncertain. Sequencing was carried out using memory CD4+ T cells sorted from blood. Subset defined: CD45RA-negative fraction. The TCR was taken from a woman in her twenties or thirties in good health. In DNA, the CDR3 is TGTGCCAGCAGCTTTATCGCGTTAGGGTATGGAGATACGCAGTATTTT. It specifies CASSFIALGYGDTQYF.